The rows below give T cell receptor beta chains drawn from one sample of a study of T cells in narcolepsy. The protocol was immunoSEQ multiplex PCR, while the TCRdb copy is restricted to in-frame clones and leaves out a portion. The sample shows around 18,000 clones, over 75% of them seen only once. Sequenced sample: memory (CD45RA-) CD4+ T cells from blood. These receptors originate from a human donor in good health. Both conserved end residues are part of each CDR3. Each record gives: clone size, D gene, V gene, J gene, CDR3 DNA, CDR3 protein. The D gene is left open where the match is weak. A row's size may be missing; if present it is once, few, many or a size class.

size: NA; D: TRBD1; V: TRBV6-6; J: TRBJ1-2; DNA: TGTGCCAGCATACAGGGGGCGTTTGGCTACACCTTC; CDR3: CASIQGAFGYTF
size: NA; D: NA; V: TRBV7-2; J: TRBJ1-2; DNA: TGTGCCAGCAGCCCATCGACAGCGACCTATGGCTACACCTTC; CDR3: CASSPSTATYGYTF
size: NA; D: NA; V: TRBV29-1; J: TRBJ1-5; DNA: TGCAGCGTTGGGGCCGGACCCGGCAACGGGGACGTTGGCAATCAGCCCCAGCATTTT; CDR3: CSVGAGPGNGDVGNQPQHF
size: once; D: NA; V: TRBV30; J: TRBJ1-1; DNA: TGTGCCTGGAGAGAGCAAGCGAACACTGAAGCTTTCTTT; CDR3: CAWREQANTEAFF
size: NA; D: TRBD2; V: TRBV9; J: TRBJ2-5; DNA: TGTGCCAGCAGCGTAGGTCCTAGCGGGAGTCGAGAGACCCAGTACTTC; CDR3: CASSVGPSGSRETQYF
size: NA; D: NA; V: TRBV7-6; J: TRBJ1-2; DNA: TGTGCCAGCAGCTTAGATGGGGATGGCTACACCTTC; CDR3: CASSLDGDGYTF
size: NA; D: NA; V: TRBV5-6; J: TRBJ2-1; DNA: TGTGCCAGCAGCTTCACGGGGGACCCTTCGGATGAGCAGTTCTTC; CDR3: CASSFTGDPSDEQFF
size: once; D: NA; V: TRBV2; J: TRBJ1-2; DNA: TGTGCCAGCACCGTCCGGGGTATCGACGGGGGTGGCTACACCTTC; CDR3: CASTVRGIDGGGYTF
size: NA; D: NA; V: TRBV5-5; J: TRBJ2-7; DNA: TGTGCCAGCAGCTCCATGGTAGGGACCTACGAGCAGTACTTC; CDR3: CASSSMVGTYEQYF
size: NA; D: TRBD2; V: TRBV5-6; J: TRBJ2-7; DNA: TGTGCCAGCAGTGGTGGGCGGGGGAAAGGAAACGAGCAGTACTTC; CDR3: CASSGGRGKGNEQYF
size: NA; D: TRBD1; V: TRBV5-1; J: TRBJ1-4; DNA: TGCGCCAGCAGTCCAACGACAGGGGAGAAAGGTGAAAAACTGTTTTTT; CDR3: CASSPTTGEKGEKLFF
size: NA; D: TRBD2; V: TRBV15; J: TRBJ2-3; DNA: TGTGCCACCAGCAGAAGACTAGCGGGATCCACAGATACGCAGTATTTT; CDR3: CATSRRLAGSTDTQYF
size: NA; D: NA; V: TRBV6-5; J: TRBJ1-1; DNA: TGTGCCAGCAGCAGGGACGCTGAAGCTTTCTTT; CDR3: CASSRDAEAFF
size: few; D: NA; V: TRBV25-1; J: TRBJ1-1; DNA: TGTGCCAGCAGTGAGACCCCGACAGGCACTGAAGCTTTCTTT; CDR3: CASSETPTGTEAFF
size: NA; D: TRBD2; V: TRBV12-5; J: TRBJ2-2; DNA: TGTGCTAGTGGTTTGGTCCGACTAGCGGGTACCGGGGAGCTGTTTTTT; CDR3: CASGLVRLAGTGELFF
size: NA; D: NA; V: TRBV15; J: TRBJ2-3; DNA: TGTGCCACCAGCAGAGACACAATGGCAGATACGCAGTATTTT; CDR3: CATSRDTMADTQYF
size: NA; D: NA; V: TRBV7-9; J: TRBJ1-1; DNA: TGTGCCAGCAGCCCGGACACGGTGAACACTGAAGCTTTCTTT; CDR3: CASSPDTVNTEAFF
size: NA; D: NA; V: TRBV9; J: TRBJ1-2; DNA: TGTGCCAGCAGCGCCGCCCCTCTTAACTATGGCTACACCTTC; CDR3: CASSAAPLNYGYTF
size: few; D: TRBD2; V: TRBV30; J: TRBJ2-3; DNA: TGTGCCTGGGCAAGGACTAGCGGGAGGGCGAATACGCAGTATTTT; CDR3: CAWARTSGRANTQYF
size: few; D: TRBD1; V: TRBV2; J: TRBJ1-3; DNA: TGTGCCAGCAGTGTCTACAGGGGGCCTGGAAACACCATATATTTT; CDR3: CASSVYRGPGNTIYF
size: NA; D: NA; V: TRBV5-4; J: TRBJ1-1; DNA: TGTGCCAGCAGTCCAGGGAGCACTGAAGCTTTCTTT; CDR3: CASSPGSTEAFF
size: NA; D: TRBD1; V: TRBV15; J: TRBJ1-2; DNA: TGTGCCACCAGCAGAGGACAGGGGACGGGCGGCTACACCTTC; CDR3: CATSRGQGTGGYTF
size: NA; D: NA; V: TRBV9; J: TRBJ1-2; DNA: TGTGCCAGCAGCCCGGCGGACAGCCGATATGGCTACACCTTC; CDR3: CASSPADSRYGYTF
size: NA; D: TRBD1; V: TRBV2; J: TRBJ1-5; DNA: TGTGCCAGCAGCGGCCAGACAGGGAGTCAGCCCCAGCATTTT; CDR3: CASSGQTGSQPQHF
size: NA; D: NA; V: TRBV14; J: TRBJ1-6; DNA: TGTGCCAGCAGCCAAGAATCGAGAAGGCATTCACCCCTCCACTTT; CDR3: CASSQESRRHSPLHF
size: NA; D: NA; V: TRBV12-5; J: TRBJ2-7; DNA: TGTGCTAGTGGTTTGGTCTACGAGCAGTACTTC; CDR3: CASGLVYEQYF
size: NA; D: NA; V: TRBV25-1; J: TRBJ2-1; DNA: TGTGCCAGCAGTGACATTACTAGCTTTTATGAGCAGTTCTTC; CDR3: CASSDITSFYEQFF
size: few; D: NA; V: TRBV11-2; J: TRBJ2-5; DNA: TGTGCCAGCAGCGTACAAGAGACCCAGTACTTC; CDR3: CASSVQETQYF
size: NA; D: NA; V: TRBV14; J: TRBJ1-4; DNA: TGTGCCAGCAGCCACGCCTCCGTGGTTACCAATGAAAAACTGTTTTTT; CDR3: CASSHASVVTNEKLFF
size: NA; D: NA; V: TRBV7-2; J: TRBJ2-1; DNA: TGTGCCAGCAGCCCATCTACCAACAATGAGCAGTTCTTC; CDR3: CASSPSTNNEQFF
size: NA; D: NA; V: TRBV18; J: TRBJ1-2; DNA: TGTGCCAGCTCATTTGACGGGTTGGATGGCTACACCTTC; CDR3: CASSFDGLDGYTF
size: NA; D: NA; V: TRBV30; J: TRBJ1-2; DNA: TGTGCCTGGAGTGTAGACAATAACTATGGCTACACCTTC; CDR3: CAWSVDNNYGYTF
size: NA; D: NA; V: TRBV2; J: TRBJ1-2; DNA: TGTGCCAGCAGCCGGGACGGAAACTATGGCTACACCTTC; CDR3: CASSRDGNYGYTF
size: NA; D: TRBD2; V: TRBV10-3; J: TRBJ2-3; DNA: TGTGCCATCAGTCCCAGCGGGGGGGCGGATACGCAGTATTTT; CDR3: CAISPSGGADTQYF
size: NA; D: TRBD1; V: TRBV6-5; J: TRBJ2-1; DNA: TGTGCCAGCAGTTCACCCGGGGGGACAGGGATCAATGAGCAGTTCTTC; CDR3: CASSSPGGTGINEQFF
size: NA; D: TRBD2; V: TRBV27; J: TRBJ2-7; DNA: TGTGCCAGCAGTTCGACTAGCGGGGGTTCCTACGAGCAGTACTTC; CDR3: CASSSTSGGSYEQYF
size: NA; D: TRBD2; V: TRBV5-4; J: TRBJ2-7; DNA: TGTGCCAGCAGCGCCAAGACTAGCGGGGGCTCCTACGAGCAGTACTTC; CDR3: CASSAKTSGGSYEQYF
size: NA; D: NA; V: TRBV29-1; J: TRBJ2-7; DNA: TGCAGCGTTGAGGCTCCCTTCTCCTACGAGCAGTACTTC; CDR3: CSVEAPFSYEQYF
size: NA; D: TRBD2; V: TRBV10-3; J: TRBJ2-3; DNA: TGTGCCATCAGTGAGGCTAGCGGATTAACAGATACGCAGTATTTT; CDR3: CAISEASGLTDTQYF
size: once; D: NA; V: TRBV7-3; J: TRBJ2-2; DNA: TGTGCCAGCAGCCCACTAGCGAACACCGGGGAGCTGTTTTTT; CDR3: CASSPLANTGELFF
size: NA; D: NA; V: TRBV5-4; J: TRBJ1-1; DNA: TGTGCCAGCAGCTTACTACCGGGAGGTCTGAACACTGAAGCTTTCTTT; CDR3: CASSLLPGGLNTEAFF